This TCR beta chain was observed in a study of response to subunit inactivated influenza vaccine. Study-level results: A suggestion made by the authors is that each seasonal influenza vaccination recruits few new T cells.

TCRdb passed the RT-PCR reads through MiXCR, listing each CDR3 protein once. There are approximately 500,000 distinct CDR3 sequences in the sample; 10% to 15% occur only once, and approximately 14% lies in the top ten. Germline-derived CDR1 and CDR2 are KGHSH and LQKENI. CDR3 size: 16 residues. V dropped 5 bases and J dropped 6; count of bases not matched to a gene: 11. This clonotype has just a few counts. As yet, its antigen is unknown. This TCR came from a man between 50 and 59 years old who received an inactivated influenza vaccine. Sequences were derived from PBMCs from blood, sampled 40 to 50 days after vaccination. The V call is TRBV18, the J call TRBJ1-5; 9 bases match TRBD1. CDR3 in amino acids: CASSARGQGRSQPQHF. The CDR3 DNA reads TGTGCCAGCTCAGCAAGAGGACAGGGGAGAAGTCAGCCCCAGCATTTT.